This is a list of T cell receptor beta chains from one sample in a study of cytomegalovirus exposure and HLA in healthy donors. The assay was immunoSEQ multiplex PCR, and TCRdb's table has in-frame clones only and misses some. The sample carries more than 95,000 clones, almost 80% recorded once. The source material was PBMCs. These receptors all stem from a man aged 45-65 years in good health and CMV-seropositive. Both conserved end residues are part of each CDR3. The D gene is left open where the match is weak. Part of the rows lack a size; the others show once, few, many or a class for expanded clones.

TRBJ1-6	.	.	TRBV27	CASSLGSSYNSPLHF	TGTGCCAGCAGTTTGGGGAGCTCCTATAATTCACCCCTCCACTTT
TRBJ2-5	.	TRBD2	TRBV9	CASRGLAGGPETQYF	TGTGCCAGCAGGGGCCTAGCGGGAGGGCCAGAGACCCAGTACTTC
TRBJ2-4	.	TRBD1	TRBV28	CASSLDRGGVVAKNIQYF	TGTGCCAGCAGTCTGGACAGGGGAGGGGTAGTAGCCAAAAACATTCAGTACTTC
TRBJ2-7	.	TRBD1	TRBV5-6	CASRSGTADPYEQYF	TGTGCCAGCAGGTCCGGGACAGCTGATCCCTACGAGCAGTACTTC
TRBJ2-7	.	.	TRBV11-3	CASSYGEAGPYEQYF	TGTGCCAGCAGCTATGGCGAGGCGGGGCCCTACGAGCAGTACTTC
TRBJ2-7	once	TRBD1	TRBV30	CAWSQPGQGKYEQYF	TGTGCCTGGAGCCAGCCGGGACAGGGTAAATACGAGCAGTACTTC
TRBJ2-3	.	TRBD2	TRBV11-2	CASSLVPSGFSTDTQYF	TGTGCCAGCAGCTTAGTTCCTAGCGGATTTAGCACAGATACGCAGTATTTT
TRBJ2-1	.	TRBD2	TRBV14	CASSGRSGTTGEQFF	TGTGCCAGCAGCGGCCGTAGCGGGACGACGGGTGAGCAGTTCTTC
TRBJ1-1	.	.	TRBV6-1	CASSEVAETNTEAFF	TGTGCCAGCAGTGAAGTCGCGGAGACGAACACTGAAGCTTTCTTT
TRBJ2-2	.	TRBD1	TRBV6-4	CASSRQGQGTGELFF	TGTGCCAGCAGCCGACAGGGGCAGGGCACCGGGGAGCTGTTTTTT
TRBJ2-3	.	TRBD2	TRBV5-1	CASSLAGLRADTQYF	TGCGCCAGCAGCCTAGCGGGACTGCGGGCAGATACGCAGTATTTT
TRBJ2-5	.	.	TRBV6-6	CASSGTAWETQYF	TGTGCCAGCAGCGGGACTGCGTGGGAGACCCAGTACTTC
TRBJ2-1	.	TRBD2	TRBV7-2	CASSSGWAGVWYNEQFF	TGTGCCAGCAGCTCCGGGTGGGCGGGAGTATGGTACAATGAGCAGTTCTTC
TRBJ2-3	few	TRBD2	TRBV30	CAGEASGFTDTQYF	TGTGCCGGCGAGGCTAGCGGGTTCACAGATACGCAGTATTTT
TRBJ2-2	.	TRBD1	TRBV9	CASSGIRQGANTGELFF	TGTGCCAGCAGCGGGATCAGACAGGGAGCCAACACCGGGGAGCTGTTTTTT
TRBJ2-1	.	.	TRBV21-1	CASSETSGRHEQFF	TGTGCCAGCAGCGAGACTAGCGGGAGGCATGAGCAGTTCTTC
TRBJ2-2	.	TRBD2	TRBV5-4	CASSLEEGRGGELFF	TGTGCCAGCAGCTTGGAAGAGGGGAGGGGCGGGGAGCTGTTTTTT
TRBJ2-6	.	.	TRBV7-2	CASSLEGGLGANVLTF	TGTGCCAGCAGCTTAGAAGGGGGTCTGGGGGCCAACGTCCTGACTTTC
TRBJ2-5	few	.	TRBV11-1	CASSLTLGKETQYF	TGTGCCAGCAGCCTGACCCTAGGCAAAGAGACCCAGTACTTC
TRBJ2-7	.	.	TRBV19	CASGHTPREQYF	TGTGCCAGCGGACACACCCCTCGCGAGCAGTACTTC
TRBJ2-1	.	TRBD2	TRBV29-1	CSVVGLAVVGGNEQFF	TGCAGCGTGGTAGGACTAGCGGTCGTCGGTGGCAATGAGCAGTTCTTC
TRBJ2-3	.	TRBD2	TRBV4-3	CASSQDRGTSGTDTQYF	TGCGCCAGCAGCCAAGATCGTGGGACTAGCGGGACAGATACGCAGTATTTT
TRBJ1-1	few	.	TRBV4-3	CASTQTLNTEAFF	TGCGCCAGCACCCAGACATTGAACACTGAAGCTTTCTTT
TRBJ1-3	.	TRBD1	TRBV11-3	CASSPGQGPGNTIYF	TGTGCCAGCAGCCCAGGACAGGGGCCAGGAAACACCATATATTTT
TRBJ2-7	.	.	TRBV7-6	CASSTGRTGAYEQYF	TGTGCCAGCAGCACAGGGCGGACCGGGGCCTACGAGCAGTACTTC
TRBJ2-1	.	.	TRBV28	CASSSDGRFSDGNEQFF	TGTGCCAGCAGTTCAGATGGCCGGTTTAGCGATGGCAATGAGCAGTTCTTC
TRBJ2-2	.	TRBD1	TRBV7-7	CASSRAGGTGELFF	TGTGCCAGCAGCCGGGCAGGGGGCACCGGGGAGCTGTTTTTT
TRBJ2-5	.	.	TRBV5-1	CASSLGIVGTGGTQYF	TGCGCCAGCAGCTTGGGAATTGTAGGGACCGGGGGGACCCAGTACTTC
TRBJ2-7	.	TRBD2	TRBV28	CASSSQPHGGAYEQYF	TGTGCCAGCAGTTCACAACCCCACGGGGGGGCCTACGAGCAGTACTTC
TRBJ2-1	.	TRBD2	TRBV5-4	CASSLGLAGIGSYNEQFF	TGTGCCAGCAGCTTGGGACTAGCGGGAATCGGCTCCTACAATGAGCAGTTCTTC
TRBJ2-2	.	TRBD2	TRBV27	CASRGLAGGTGELFF	TGTGCCAGCAGGGGACTAGCGGGGGGCACCGGGGAGCTGTTTTTT
TRBJ1-2	once	TRBD1	TRBV5-8	CASSRDRGYGYTF	TGTGCCAGCAGTCGAGACAGGGGCTATGGCTACACCTTC
TRBJ2-3	.	TRBD2	TRBV19	CASSLLAGGGVDTQYF	TGTGCCAGTAGTTTACTAGCGGGAGGCGGTGTAGATACGCAGTATTTT
TRBJ1-1	few	.	TRBV6-1	CASRVTGNTEAFF	TGTGCCAGCAGAGTGACAGGGAACACTGAAGCTTTCTTT
TRBJ1-6	.	TRBD1	TRBV28	CASRLTTQGSSYNSPLHF	TGTGCCAGCAGACTCACTACACAGGGGAGCTCCTATAATTCACCCCTCCACTTT
TRBJ2-5	few	.	TRBV5-1	CASSLQETQYF	TGCGCCAGCAGCCTGCAAGAGACCCAGTACTTC
TRBJ1-2	once	.	TRBV27	CASSSWTEGGYTF	TGTGCCAGCAGCAGTTGGACAGAAGGAGGCTACACCTTC
TRBJ2-6	.	TRBD1	TRBV5-6	CASSASGQGVSGANVLTF	TGTGCCAGCAGCGCCTCGGGACAGGGTGTCTCTGGGGCCAACGTCCTGACTTTC
TRBJ2-7	.	.	TRBV12-2	CASRLAGLAGNLAYEQYF	TGTGCAAGTCGCTTAGCCGGACTAGCGGGAAATCTGGCCTACGAGCAGTACTTC
TRBJ2-7	.	TRBD1	TRBV5-5	CASSPRQGNSNEQYF	TGTGCCAGCAGCCCTCGACAGGGTAATTCTAACGAGCAGTACTTC
TRBJ1-5	.	.	TRBV4-3	CASSQEAGGGQPQHF	TGCGCCAGCAGCCAAGAGGCGGGGGGCGGGCAGCCCCAGCATTTT
TRBJ2-5	.	TRBD1	TRBV19	CASSIVMVGQGGETQYF	TGTGCCAGTAGTATTGTCATGGTGGGACAGGGTGGGGAGACCCAGTACTTC
TRBJ2-2	.	.	TRBV7-9	CASSSTTGNTGELFF	TGTGCCAGCAGCTCCACGACAGGGAACACCGGGGAGCTGTTTTTT
TRBJ2-3	.	.	TRBV5-4	CASSLQSSSGGAHTQYF	TGTGCCAGCAGCCTCCAAAGCTCCAGCGGAGGGGCACATACGCAGTATTTT
TRBJ2-7	.	TRBD2	TRBV7-6	CASSALAGGDYEQYF	TGTGCCAGCAGCGCCCTAGCGGGAGGGGACTACGAGCAGTACTTC
TRBJ2-1	.	.	TRBV2	CASSEAPSSYNEQFF	TGTGCCAGCAGTGAAGCGCCGAGCTCCTACAATGAGCAGTTCTTC
TRBJ2-1	.	.	TRBV27	CASSLHREGEQFF	TGTGCCAGCAGTTTACACAGGGAAGGTGAGCAGTTCTTC
TRBJ2-2	.	TRBD1	TRBV19	CASSTGTGGAGELFF	TGTGCCAGTAGTACCGGGACAGGGGGCGCCGGGGAGCTGTTTTTT